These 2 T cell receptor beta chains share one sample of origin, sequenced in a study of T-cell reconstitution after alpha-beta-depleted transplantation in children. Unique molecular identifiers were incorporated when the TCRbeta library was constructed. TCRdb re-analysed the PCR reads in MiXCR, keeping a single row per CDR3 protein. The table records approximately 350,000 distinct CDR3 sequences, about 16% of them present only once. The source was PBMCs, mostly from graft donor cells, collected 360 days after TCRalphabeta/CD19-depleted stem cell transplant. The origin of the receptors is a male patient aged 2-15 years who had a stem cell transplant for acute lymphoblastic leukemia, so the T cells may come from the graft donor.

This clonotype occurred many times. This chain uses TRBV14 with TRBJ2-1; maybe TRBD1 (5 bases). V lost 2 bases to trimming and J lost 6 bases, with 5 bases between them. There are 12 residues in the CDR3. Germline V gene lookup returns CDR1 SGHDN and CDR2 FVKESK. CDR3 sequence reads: CASSQRGNEQFF. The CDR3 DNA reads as TGTGCCAGCAGCCAAAGGGGCAATGAGCAGTTCTTC.

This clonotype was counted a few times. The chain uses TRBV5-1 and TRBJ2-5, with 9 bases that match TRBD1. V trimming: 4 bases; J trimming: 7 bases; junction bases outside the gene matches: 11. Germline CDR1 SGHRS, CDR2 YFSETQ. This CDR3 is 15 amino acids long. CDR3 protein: CASSKGQGFRGTQYF. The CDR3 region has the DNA TGCGCCAGCAGCAAGGGACAGGGTTTTCGGGGGACCCAGTACTTC.